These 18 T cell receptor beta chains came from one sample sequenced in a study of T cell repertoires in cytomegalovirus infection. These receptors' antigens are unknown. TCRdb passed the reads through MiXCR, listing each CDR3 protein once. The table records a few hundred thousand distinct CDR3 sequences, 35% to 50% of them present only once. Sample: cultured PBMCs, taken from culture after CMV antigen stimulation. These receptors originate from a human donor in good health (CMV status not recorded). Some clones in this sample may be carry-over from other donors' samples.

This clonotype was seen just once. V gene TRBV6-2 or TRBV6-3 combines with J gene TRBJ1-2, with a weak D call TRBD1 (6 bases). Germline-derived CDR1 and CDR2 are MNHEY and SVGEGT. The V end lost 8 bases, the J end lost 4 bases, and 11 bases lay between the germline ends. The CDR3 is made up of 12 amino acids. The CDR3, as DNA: TGTGCCAGCCGGGACAACGTCTATGGCTACACCTTC. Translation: CASRDNVYGYTF.

The CDR3 DNA reads TGCGCCAGCAGCCAACCAGGGACACCTAGGGGTTCACCCCTCCACTTT. Translation: CASSQPGTPRGSPLHF. The rearrangement links TRBV4-1 to TRBJ1-6; perhaps TRBD1 as D (6 bases). The V gene's germline CDR1 is MGHRA and CDR2 YSYEKL. CDR3 length: 16 residues. V dropped 2 bases and J dropped 9 bases, with 17 bases sitting between them.

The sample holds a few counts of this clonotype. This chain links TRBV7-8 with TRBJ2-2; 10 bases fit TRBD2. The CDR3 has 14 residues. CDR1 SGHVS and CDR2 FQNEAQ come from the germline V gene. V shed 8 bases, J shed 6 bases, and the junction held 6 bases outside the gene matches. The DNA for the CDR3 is TGTGCCAGCTTGCAGACTAGCGGGCCCGGGGAGCTGTTTTTT. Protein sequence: CASLQTSGPGELFF.

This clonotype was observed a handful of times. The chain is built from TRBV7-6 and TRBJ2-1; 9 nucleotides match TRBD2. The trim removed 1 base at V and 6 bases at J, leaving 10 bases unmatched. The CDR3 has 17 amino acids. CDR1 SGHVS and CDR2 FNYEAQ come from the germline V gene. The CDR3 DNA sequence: TGTGCCAGCAGCTTAGAGGGACTAGCATTTCCCATCAATGAGCAGTTCTTC. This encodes CASSLEGLAFPINEQFF.

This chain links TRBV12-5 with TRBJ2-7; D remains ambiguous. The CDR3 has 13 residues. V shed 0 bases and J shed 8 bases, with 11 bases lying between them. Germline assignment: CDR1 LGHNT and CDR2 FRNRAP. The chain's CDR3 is CASGLVPPGQQYF. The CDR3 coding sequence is TGTGCTAGTGGTTTGGTACCCCCCGGACAGCAGTACTTC.

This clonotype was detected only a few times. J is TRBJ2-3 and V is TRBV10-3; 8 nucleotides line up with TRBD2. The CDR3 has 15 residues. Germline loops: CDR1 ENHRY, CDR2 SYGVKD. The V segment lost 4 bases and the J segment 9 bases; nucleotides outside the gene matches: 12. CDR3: CAISGLAGGPHTQYF. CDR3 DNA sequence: TGTGCCATCAGTGGATTGGCGGGGGGCCCGCACACGCAGTATTTT.

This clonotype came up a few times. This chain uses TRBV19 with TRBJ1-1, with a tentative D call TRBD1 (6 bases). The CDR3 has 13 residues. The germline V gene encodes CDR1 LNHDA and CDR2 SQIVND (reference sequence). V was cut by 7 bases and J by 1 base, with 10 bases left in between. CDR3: CASTTRGNTEAFF. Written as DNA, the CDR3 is TGTGCCAGTACCACCAGGGGGAACACTGAAGCTTTCTTT. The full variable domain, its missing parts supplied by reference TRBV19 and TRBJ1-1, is DGGITQSPKYLFRKEGQNVTLSCEQNLNHDAMYWYRQDPGQGLRLIYYSQIVNDFQKGDIAEGYSVSREKKESFPLTVTSAQKNPTAFYLCASTTRGNTEAFFGQGTRLTVV.

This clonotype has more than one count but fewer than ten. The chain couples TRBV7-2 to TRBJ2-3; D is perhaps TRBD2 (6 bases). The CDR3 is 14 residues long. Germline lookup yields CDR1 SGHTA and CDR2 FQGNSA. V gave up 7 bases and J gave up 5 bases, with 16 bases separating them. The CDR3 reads CASMVRGIRDTQYF. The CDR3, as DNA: TGTGCCAGCATGGTGCGGGGAATACGAGATACGCAGTATTTT.

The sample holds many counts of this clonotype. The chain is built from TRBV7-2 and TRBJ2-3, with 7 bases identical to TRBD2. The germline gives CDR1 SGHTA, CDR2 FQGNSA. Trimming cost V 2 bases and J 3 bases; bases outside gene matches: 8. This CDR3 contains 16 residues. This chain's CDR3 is CASSLNAGVRTDTQYF. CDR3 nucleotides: TGTGCCAGCAGCTTAAACGCGGGAGTACGAACAGATACGCAGTATTTT.

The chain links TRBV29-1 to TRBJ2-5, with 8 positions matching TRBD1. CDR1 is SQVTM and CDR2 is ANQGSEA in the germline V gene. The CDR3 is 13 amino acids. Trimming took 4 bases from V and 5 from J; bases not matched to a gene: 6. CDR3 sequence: CSVARGLQETQYF. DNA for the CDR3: TGCAGCGTTGCCAGGGGGCTCCAGGAGACCCAGTACTTC. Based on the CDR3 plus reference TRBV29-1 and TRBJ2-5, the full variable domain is SAVISQKPSRDICQRGTSLTIQCQVDSQVTMMFWYRQQPGQSLTLIATANQGSEATYESGFVIDKFPISRPNLTFSTLTVSNMSPEDSSIYLCSVARGLQETQYFGPGTRLLVL.

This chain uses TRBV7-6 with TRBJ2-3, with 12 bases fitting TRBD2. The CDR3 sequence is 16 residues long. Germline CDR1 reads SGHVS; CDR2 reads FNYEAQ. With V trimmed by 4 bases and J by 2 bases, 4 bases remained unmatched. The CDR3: CASSSGLAGNTDTQYF. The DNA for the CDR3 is TGTGCCAGCAGCTCGGGACTAGCGGGCAACACAGATACGCAGTATTTT.

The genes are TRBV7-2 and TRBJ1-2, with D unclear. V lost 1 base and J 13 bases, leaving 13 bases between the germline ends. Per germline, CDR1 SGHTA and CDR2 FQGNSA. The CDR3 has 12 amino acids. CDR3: CASSLGSGVGTF. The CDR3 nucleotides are TGTGCCAGCAGCTTAGGGTCCGGGGTAGGCACCTTC.

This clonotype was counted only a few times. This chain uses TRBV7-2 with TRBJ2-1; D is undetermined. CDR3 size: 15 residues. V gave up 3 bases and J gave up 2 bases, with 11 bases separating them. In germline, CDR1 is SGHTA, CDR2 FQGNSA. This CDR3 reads CASSLTGGTYNEQFF. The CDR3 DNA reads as TGTGCCAGCAGCTTGACTGGCGGAACCTACAATGAGCAGTTCTTC.

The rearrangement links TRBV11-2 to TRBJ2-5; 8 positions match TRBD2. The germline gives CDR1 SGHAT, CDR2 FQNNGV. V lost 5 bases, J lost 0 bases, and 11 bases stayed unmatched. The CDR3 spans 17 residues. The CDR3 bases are TGTGCCAGCAGCCCCTTTGGGGGCGGGAGGCACCAAGAGACCCAGTACTTC. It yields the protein CASSPFGGGRHQETQYF.

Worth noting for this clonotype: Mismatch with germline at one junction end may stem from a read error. The CDR3 here is CASSLRDRVGGYNF. CDR3 coding DNA: TGTGCCAGCAGCTTACGGGACAGGGTGGGTGGCTACAACTTC. The chain employs TRBV7-8 and TRBJ1-2; the match to TRBD1 covers 9 bases. This CDR3 contains 14 residues. Germline CDR1 is SGHVS and CDR2 is FQNEAQ.

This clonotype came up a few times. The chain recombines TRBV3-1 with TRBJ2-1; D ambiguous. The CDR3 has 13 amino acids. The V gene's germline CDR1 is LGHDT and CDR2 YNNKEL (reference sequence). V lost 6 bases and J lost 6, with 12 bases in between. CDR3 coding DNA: TGTGCCAGCAGTCGTCGGCGTTCCAATGAGCAGTTCTTC. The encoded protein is CASSRRRSNEQFF.

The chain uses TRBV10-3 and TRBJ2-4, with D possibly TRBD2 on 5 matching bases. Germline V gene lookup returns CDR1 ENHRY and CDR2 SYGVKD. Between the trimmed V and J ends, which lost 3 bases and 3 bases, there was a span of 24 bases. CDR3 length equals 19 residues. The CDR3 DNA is TGTGCCATCAGTGAATCAGGTCCCGAACCCTTACTAGGCAAAAACATTCAGTACTTC. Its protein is CAISESGPEPLLGKNIQYF.

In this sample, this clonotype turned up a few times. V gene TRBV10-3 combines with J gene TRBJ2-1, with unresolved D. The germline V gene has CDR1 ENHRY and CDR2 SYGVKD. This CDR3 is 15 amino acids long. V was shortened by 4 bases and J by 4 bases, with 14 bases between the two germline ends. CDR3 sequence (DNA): TGTGCCATCAGTGTGGACCAACCAGCTTACAATGAGCAGTTCTTC. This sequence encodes CAISVDQPAYNEQFF.